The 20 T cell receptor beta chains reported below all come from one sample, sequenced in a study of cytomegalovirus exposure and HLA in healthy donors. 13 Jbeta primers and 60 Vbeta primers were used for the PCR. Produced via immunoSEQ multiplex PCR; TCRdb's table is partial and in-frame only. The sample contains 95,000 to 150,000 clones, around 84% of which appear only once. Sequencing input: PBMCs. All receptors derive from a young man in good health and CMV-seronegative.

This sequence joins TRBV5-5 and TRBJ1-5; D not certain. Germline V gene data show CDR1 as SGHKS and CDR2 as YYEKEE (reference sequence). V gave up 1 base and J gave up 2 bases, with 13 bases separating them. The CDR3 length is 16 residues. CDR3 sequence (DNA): TGTGCCAGCAGCTTGTACGGGGATTGGGGCAATCAGCCCCAGCATTTT. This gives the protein CASSLYGDWGNQPQHF.

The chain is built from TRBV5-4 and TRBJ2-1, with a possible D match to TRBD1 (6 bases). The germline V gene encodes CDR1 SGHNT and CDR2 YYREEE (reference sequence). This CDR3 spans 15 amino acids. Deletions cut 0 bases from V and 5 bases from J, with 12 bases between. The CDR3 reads CASSLGTGSHNEQFF. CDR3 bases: TGTGCCAGCAGCTTGGGTACAGGGTCCCACAATGAGCAGTTCTTC.

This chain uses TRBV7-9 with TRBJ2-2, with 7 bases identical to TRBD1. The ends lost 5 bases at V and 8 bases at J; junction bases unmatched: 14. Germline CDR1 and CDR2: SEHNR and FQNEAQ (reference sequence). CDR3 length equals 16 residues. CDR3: CASSPGGNRGEGELFF. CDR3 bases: TGTGCCAGCAGCCCCGGTGGAAACAGGGGTGAGGGGGAGCTGTTTTTT.

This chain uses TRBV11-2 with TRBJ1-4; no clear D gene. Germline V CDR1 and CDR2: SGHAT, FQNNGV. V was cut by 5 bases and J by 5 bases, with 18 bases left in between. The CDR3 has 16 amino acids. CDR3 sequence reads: CASSPPSSRRNEKLFF. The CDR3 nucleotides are TGTGCCAGCAGCCCCCCCAGTAGCAGGAGGAATGAAAAACTGTTTTTT.

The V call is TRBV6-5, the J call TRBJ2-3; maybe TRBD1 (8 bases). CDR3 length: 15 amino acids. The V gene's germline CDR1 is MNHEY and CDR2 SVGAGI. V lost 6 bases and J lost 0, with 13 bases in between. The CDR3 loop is CASRYRGGSTDTQYF. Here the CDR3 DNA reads TGTGCCAGCAGATACAGGGGGGGAAGCACAGATACGCAGTATTTT.

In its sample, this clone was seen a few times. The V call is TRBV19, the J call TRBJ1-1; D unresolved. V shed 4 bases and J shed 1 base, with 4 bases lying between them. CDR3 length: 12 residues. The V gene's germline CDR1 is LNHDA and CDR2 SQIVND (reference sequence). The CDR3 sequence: CASSNTNTEAFF. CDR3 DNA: TGTGCCAGTAGTAACACGAACACTGAAGCTTTCTTT.

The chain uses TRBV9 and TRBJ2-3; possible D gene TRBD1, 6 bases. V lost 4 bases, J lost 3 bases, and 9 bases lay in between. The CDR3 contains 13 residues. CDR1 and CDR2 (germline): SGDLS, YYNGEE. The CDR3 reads CASSLQGTDTQYF. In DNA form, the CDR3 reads TGTGCCAGCAGCTTACAGGGAACAGATACGCAGTATTTT.

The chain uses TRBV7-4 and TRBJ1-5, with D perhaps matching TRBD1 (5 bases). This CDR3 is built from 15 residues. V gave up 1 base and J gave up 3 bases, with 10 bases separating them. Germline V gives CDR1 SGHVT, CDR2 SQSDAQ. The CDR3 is CASSLVRGSNQPQHF. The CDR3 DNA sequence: TGTGCCAGCAGCTTAGTGCGGGGGTCCAATCAGCCCCAGCATTTT.

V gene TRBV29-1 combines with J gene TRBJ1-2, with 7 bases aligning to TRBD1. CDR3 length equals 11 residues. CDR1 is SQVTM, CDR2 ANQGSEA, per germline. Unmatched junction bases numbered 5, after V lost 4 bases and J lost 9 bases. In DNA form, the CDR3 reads TGCAGCGTTGTTGGGACAGAGAGCTACACCTTC. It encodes CSVVGTESYTF.

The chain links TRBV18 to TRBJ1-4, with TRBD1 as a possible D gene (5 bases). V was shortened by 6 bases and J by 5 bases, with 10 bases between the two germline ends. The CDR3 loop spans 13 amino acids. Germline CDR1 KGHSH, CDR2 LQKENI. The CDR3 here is CASSPGENEKLFF. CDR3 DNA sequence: TGTGCCAGCTCCCCGGGGGAGAATGAAAAACTGTTTTTT. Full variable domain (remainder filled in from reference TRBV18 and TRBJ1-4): NAGVMQNPRHLVRRRGQEARLRCSPMKGHSHVYWYRQLPEEGLKFMVYLQKENIIDESGMPKERFSAEFPKEGPSILRIQQVVRGDSAAYFCASSPGENEKLFFGSGTQLSVL.

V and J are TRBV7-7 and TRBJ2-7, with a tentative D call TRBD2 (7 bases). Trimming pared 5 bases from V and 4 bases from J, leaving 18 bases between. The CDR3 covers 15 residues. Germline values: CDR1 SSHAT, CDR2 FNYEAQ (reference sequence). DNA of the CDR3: TGTGCCAGCAGCCCCGGACGGGGGGCTCTGTACGAGCAGTACTTC. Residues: CASSPGRGALYEQYF.

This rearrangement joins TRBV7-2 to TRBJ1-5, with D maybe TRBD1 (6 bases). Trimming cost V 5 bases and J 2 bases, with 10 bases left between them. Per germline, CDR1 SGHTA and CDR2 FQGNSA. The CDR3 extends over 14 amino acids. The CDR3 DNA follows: TGTGCCAGCAGCCCACGGACAGGCAATCAGCCCCAGCATTTT. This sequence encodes CASSPRTGNQPQHF.

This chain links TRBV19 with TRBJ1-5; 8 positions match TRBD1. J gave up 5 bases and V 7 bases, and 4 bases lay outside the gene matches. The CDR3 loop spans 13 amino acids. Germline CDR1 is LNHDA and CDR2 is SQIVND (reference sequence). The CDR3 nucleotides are TGTGCCAGTACCGGGACAGGCTATCAGCCCCAGCATTTT. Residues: CASTGTGYQPQHF.

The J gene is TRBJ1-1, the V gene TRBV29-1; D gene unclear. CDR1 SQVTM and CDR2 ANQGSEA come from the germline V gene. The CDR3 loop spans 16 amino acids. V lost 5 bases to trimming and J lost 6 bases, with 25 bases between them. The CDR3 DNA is TGCAGCGTTTCAGAGTCCCGGGTCCGTCGAAACGCTGAAGCTTTCTTT. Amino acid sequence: CSVSESRVRRNAEAFF.

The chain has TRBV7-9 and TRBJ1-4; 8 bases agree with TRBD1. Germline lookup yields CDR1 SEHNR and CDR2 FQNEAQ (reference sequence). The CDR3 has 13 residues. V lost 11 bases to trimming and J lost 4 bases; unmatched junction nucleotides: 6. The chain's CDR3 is CAVRTGINEKLFF. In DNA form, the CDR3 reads TGTGCCGTGAGGACAGGGATTAATGAAAAACTGTTTTTT.

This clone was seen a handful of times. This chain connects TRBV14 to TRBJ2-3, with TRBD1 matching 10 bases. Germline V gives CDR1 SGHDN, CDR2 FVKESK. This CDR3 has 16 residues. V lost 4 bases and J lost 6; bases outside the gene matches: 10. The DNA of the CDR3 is TGTGCCAGCAGCCCGACAGGGGGCCGTCTTGTGGATACGCAGTATTTT. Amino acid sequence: CASSPTGGRLVDTQYF.

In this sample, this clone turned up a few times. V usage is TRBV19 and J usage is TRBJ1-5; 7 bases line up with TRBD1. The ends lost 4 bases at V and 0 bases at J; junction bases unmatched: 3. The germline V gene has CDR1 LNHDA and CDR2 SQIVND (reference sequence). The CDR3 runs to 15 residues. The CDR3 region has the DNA TGTGCCAGTAGTACAGGGGACAGTAGCAATCAGCCCCAGCATTTT. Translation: CASSTGDSSNQPQHF.

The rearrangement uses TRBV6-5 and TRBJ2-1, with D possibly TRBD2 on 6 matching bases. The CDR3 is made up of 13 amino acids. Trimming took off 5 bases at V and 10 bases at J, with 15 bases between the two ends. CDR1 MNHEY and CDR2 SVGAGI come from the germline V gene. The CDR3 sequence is CASSEQRRGEQFF. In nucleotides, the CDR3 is TGTGCCAGCAGTGAACAACGCCGGGGGGAGCAGTTCTTC.

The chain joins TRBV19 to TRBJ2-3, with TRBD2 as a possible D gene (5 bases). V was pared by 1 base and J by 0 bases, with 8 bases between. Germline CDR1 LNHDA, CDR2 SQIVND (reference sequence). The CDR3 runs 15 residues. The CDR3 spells CASSIVWESTDTQYF. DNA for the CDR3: TGTGCCAGTAGTATAGTTTGGGAGAGCACAGATACGCAGTATTTT.

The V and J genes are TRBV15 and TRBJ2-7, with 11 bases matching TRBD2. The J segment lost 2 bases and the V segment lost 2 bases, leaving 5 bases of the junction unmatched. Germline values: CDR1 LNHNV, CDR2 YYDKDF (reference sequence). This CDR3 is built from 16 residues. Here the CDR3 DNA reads TGTGCCACCAGCAGACTAGCGGGGGGCTGGCCCTACGAGCAGTACTTC. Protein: CATSRLAGGWPYEQYF.